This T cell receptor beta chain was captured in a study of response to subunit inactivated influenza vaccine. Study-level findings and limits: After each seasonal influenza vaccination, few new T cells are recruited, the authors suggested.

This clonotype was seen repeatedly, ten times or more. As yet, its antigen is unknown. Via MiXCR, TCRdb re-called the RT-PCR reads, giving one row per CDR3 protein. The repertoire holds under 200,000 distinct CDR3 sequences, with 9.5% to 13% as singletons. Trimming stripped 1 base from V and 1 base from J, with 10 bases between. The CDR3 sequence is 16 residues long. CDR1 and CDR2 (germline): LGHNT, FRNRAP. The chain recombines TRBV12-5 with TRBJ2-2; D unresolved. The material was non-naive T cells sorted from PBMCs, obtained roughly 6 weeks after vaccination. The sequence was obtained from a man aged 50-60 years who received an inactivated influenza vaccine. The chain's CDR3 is CASGLARSRNTGELFF. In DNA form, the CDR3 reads TGTGCTAGTGGTTTGGCGCGATCTAGGAACACCGGGGAGCTGTTTTTT.